In this sample, the clone carrying this TCR beta chain turned up a few times. As yet, its antigen is unknown. TCRdb re-derived calls from the RT-PCR reads in MiXCR, one entry per CDR3 protein. The sample carries 630,000 or so distinct CDR3 sequences, around 16% recorded once. These data are taken from a study of response to subunit inactivated influenza vaccine. Study findings and constraints: There was a suggestion from the authors that each seasonal influenza vaccination recruits few new T cells.

The V gene lost 2 bases and the J gene lost 10 bases, with 18 bases spanning the gap. The germline V gene encodes CDR1 MDHEN and CDR2 SYDVKM. This CDR3 region has 15 residues. This TCR came from a man aged 50 to 60 who received an inactivated influenza vaccine. The chain carries TRBV28 and TRBJ2-1; D could derive from TRBD1 or TRBD2 (5 bases each). Sequenced here: PBMCs from blood, sampled 12 days after vaccination. The CDR3 protein is CASSLGGHGAREQFF. CDR3 in DNA: TGTGCCAGCAGTTTAGGCGGGCACGGGGCGCGAGAGCAGTTCTTC.